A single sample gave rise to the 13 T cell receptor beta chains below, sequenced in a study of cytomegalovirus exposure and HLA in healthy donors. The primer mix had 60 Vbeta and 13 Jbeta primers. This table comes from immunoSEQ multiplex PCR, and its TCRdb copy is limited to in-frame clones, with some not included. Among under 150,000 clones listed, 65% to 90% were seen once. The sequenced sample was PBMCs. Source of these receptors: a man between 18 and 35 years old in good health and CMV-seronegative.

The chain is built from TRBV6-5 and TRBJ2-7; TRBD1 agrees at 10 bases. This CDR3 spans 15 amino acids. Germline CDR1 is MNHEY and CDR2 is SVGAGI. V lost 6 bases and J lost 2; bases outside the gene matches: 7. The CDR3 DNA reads TGTGCCAGCAGCCCCCGGACAGGGGGACCCTACGAGCAGTACTTC. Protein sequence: CASSPRTGGPYEQYF.

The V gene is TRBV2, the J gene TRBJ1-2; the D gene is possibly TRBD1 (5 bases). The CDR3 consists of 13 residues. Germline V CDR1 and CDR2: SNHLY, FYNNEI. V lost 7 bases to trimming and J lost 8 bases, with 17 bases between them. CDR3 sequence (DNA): TGTGCCAGCACCCCCCGGCGGGACGTCGGCTACACCTTC. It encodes CASTPRRDVGYTF.

The CDR3, as DNA: TGCAGTGGAAGACTTAATGAAAAACTGTTTTTT. Protein sequence: CSGRLNEKLFF. The chain combines TRBV20-1 with TRBJ1-4, with D unresolved. Looked up from germline, CDR1 is DFQATT and CDR2 is SNEGSKA (reference sequence). The ends were cut back, 7 bases at V and 4 bases at J, with 7 bases in the middle. This CDR3 comprises 11 residues.

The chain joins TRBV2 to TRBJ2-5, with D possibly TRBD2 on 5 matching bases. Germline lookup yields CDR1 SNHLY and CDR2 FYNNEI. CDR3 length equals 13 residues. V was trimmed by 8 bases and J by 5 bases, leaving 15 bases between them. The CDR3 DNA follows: TGTGCCAGCGCTTCCGGGATTTACGAGACCCAGTACTTC. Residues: CASASGIYETQYF.

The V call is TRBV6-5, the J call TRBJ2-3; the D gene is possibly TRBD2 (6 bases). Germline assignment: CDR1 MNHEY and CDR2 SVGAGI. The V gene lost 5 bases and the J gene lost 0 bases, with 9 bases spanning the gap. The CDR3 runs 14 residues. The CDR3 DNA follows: TGTGCCAGCAGTGATAGCGGAAGCACAGATACGCAGTATTTT. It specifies CASSDSGSTDTQYF.

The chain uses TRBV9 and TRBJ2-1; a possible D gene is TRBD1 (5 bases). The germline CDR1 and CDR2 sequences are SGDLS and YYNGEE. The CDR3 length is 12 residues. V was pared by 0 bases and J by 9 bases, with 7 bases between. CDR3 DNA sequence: TGTGCCAGCAGCGTAGCAGGGCGTGAGCAGTTCTTC. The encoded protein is CASSVAGREQFF.

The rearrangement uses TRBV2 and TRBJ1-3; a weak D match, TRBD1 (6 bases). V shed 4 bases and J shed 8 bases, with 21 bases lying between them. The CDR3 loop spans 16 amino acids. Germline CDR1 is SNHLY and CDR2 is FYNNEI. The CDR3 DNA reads TGTGCCAGCAGTGCCGCCGGCAGGGGCGCGGCGGACACCATATATTTT. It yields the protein CASSAAGRGAADTIYF.

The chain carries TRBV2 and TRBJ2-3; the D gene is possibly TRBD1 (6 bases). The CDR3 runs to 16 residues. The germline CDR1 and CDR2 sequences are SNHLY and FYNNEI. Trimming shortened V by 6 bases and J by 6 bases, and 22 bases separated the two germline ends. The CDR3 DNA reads TGTGCCAGCAGCTTAACAGGGCTTATTACTATGGATACGCAGTATTTT. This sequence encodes CASSLTGLITMDTQYF.

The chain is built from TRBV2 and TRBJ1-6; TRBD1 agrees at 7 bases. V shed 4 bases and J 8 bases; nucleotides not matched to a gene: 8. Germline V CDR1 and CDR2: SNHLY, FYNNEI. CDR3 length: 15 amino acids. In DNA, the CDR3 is TGTGCCAGCAGTGGGGACAGACCGGGGGATTCACCCCTCCACTTT. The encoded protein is CASSGDRPGDSPLHF.

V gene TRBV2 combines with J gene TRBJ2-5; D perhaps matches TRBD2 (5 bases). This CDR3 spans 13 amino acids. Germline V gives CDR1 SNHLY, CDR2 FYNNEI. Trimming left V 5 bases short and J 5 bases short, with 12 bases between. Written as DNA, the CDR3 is TGTGCCAGCAGTACTAGAGCCGGCGAGACCCAGTACTTC. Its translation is CASSTRAGETQYF.

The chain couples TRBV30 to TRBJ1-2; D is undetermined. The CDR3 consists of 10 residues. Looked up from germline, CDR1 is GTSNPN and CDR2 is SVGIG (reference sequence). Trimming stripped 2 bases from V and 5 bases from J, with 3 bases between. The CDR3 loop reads CAWSSYGYTF. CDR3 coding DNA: TGTGCCTGGAGTTCATATGGCTACACCTTC.

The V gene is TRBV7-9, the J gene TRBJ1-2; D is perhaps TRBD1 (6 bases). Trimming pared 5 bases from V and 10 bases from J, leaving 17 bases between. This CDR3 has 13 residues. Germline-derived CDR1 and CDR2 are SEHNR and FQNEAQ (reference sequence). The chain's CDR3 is CASSPDSVGDYTF. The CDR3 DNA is TGTGCCAGCAGCCCGGACAGCGTAGGTGACTACACCTTC.

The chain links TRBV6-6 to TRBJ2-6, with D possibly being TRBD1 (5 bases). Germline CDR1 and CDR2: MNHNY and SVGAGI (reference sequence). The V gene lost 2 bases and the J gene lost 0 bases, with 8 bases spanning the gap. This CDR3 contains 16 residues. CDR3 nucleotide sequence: TGTGCCAGCAGTTACGACAGAGCCTCTGGGGCCAACGTCCTGACTTTC. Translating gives CASSYDRASGANVLTF.